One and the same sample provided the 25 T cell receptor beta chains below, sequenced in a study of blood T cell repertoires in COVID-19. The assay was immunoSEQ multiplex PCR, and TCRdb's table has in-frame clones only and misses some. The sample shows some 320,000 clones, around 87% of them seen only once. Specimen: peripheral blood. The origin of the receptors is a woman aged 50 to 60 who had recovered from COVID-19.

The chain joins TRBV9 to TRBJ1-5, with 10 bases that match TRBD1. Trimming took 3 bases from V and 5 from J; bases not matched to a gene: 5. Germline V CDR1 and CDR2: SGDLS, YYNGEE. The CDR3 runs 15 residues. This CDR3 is CASSATGGRDQPQHF. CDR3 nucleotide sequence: TGTGCCAGCAGCGCGACAGGGGGCCGAGATCAGCCCCAGCATTTT. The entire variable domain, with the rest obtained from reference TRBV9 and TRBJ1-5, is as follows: DSGVTQTPKHLITATGQRVTLRCSPRSGDLSVYWYQQSLDQGLQFLIQYYNGEERAKGNILERFSAQQFPDLHSELNLSSLELGDSALYFCASSATGGRDQPQHFGDGTRLSIL.

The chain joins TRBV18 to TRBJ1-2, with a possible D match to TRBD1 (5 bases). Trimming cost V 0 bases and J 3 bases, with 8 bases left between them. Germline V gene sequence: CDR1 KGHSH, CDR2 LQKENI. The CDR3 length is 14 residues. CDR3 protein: CASSPPGAYYGYTF. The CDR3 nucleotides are TGTGCCAGCTCACCACCAGGGGCTTACTATGGCTACACCTTC.

CDR3 loop: CARMGQGGRETQYF. CDR3 bases: TGTGCCAGGATGGGACAGGGAGGTCGCGAGACCCAGTACTTC. V is TRBV2 and J is TRBJ2-5, with 9 nucleotides matching TRBD1. This CDR3 region has 14 residues. CDR1 is SNHLY, CDR2 FYNNEI, per germline. Trimming cost V 9 bases and J 5 bases; bases outside gene matches: 10.

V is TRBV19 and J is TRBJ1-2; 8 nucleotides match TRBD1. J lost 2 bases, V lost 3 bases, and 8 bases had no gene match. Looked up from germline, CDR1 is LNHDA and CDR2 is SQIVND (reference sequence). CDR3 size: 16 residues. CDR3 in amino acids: CASSMNRDRSNYGYTF. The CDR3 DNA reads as TGTGCCAGTAGTATGAACCGGGACAGGTCGAACTATGGCTACACCTTC.

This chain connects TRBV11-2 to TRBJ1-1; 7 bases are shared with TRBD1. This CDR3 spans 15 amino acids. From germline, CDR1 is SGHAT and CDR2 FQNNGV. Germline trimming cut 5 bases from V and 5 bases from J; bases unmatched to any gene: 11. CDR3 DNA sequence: TGTGCCAGCAGCCGTATACAGGGGAAGGGGACTGAAGCTTTCTTT. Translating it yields CASSRIQGKGTEAFF.

The CDR3 loop is CASSLARTGNRLVAYEQYF. CDR3 DNA sequence: TGTGCCAGCAGCTTAGCGCGTACAGGGAATCGCCTAGTGGCCTACGAGCAGTACTTC. This chain joins TRBV7-9 and TRBJ2-7, with D tentatively TRBD1 (6 bases). Trimming took 0 bases from V and 2 from J, leaving 23 bases between them. Germline CDR1 SEHNR, CDR2 FQNEAQ (reference sequence). This CDR3 comprises 19 residues.

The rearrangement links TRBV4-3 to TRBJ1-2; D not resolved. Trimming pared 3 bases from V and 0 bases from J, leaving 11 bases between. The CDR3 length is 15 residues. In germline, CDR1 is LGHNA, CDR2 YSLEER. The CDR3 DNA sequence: TGCGCCAGCAGCCAGGGCCCAGCCTCTAACTATGGCTACACCTTC. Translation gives CASSQGPASNYGYTF.

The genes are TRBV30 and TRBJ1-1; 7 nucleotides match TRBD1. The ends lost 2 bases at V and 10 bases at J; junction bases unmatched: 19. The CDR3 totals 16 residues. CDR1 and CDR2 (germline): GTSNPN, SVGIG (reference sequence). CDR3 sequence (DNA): TGTGCCTGGAGTAAGGGGGCAGGGACTCTCACAATAGGAGCTTTCTTT. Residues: CAWSKGAGTLTIGAFF.

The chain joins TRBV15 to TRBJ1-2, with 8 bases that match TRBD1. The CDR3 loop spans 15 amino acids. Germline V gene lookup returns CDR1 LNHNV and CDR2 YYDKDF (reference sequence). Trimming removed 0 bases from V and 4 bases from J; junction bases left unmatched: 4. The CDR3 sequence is CATSREDRDGYGYTF. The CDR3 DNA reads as TGTGCCACCAGCAGAGAGGACAGGGATGGCTATGGCTACACCTTC.

In DNA form, the CDR3 reads TGTGCCAGCAGTTTTGCAGGTTCTTTGGAGACCCAGTACTTC. Encoded protein: CASSFAGSLETQYF. V usage is TRBV28 and J usage is TRBJ2-5; D is ambiguous. Trimming left V 3 bases short and J 5 bases short, with 13 bases between. CDR3 length equals 14 residues. CDR1 MDHEN and CDR2 SYDVKM come from the germline V gene. The complete variable domain, with remaining parts taken from reference TRBV28 and TRBJ2-5, reads DVKVTQSSRYLVKRTGEKVFLECVQDMDHENMFWYRQDPGLGLRLIYFSYDVKMKEKGDIPEGYSVSREKKERFSLILESASTNQTSMYLCASSFAGSLETQYFGPGTRLLVL.

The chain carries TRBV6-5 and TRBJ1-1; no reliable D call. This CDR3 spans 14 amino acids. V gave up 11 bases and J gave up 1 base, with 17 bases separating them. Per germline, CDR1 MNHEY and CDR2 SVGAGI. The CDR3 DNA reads TGTGCCCCAGCACCCCCCTGGAGGAACACTGAAGCTTTCTTT. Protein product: CAPAPPWRNTEAFF.

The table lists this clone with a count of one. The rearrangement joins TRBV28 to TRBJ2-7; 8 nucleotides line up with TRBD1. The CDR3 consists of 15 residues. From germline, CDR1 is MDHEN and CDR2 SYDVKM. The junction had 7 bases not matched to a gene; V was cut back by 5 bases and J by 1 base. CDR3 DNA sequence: TGTGCCAGCAGTCCGCCGGGACAGGAGTCCTACGAGCAGTACTTC. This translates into CASSPPGQESYEQYF.

In DNA, the CDR3 is TGTGCCAGCAGCGCCTTGGCGGGGGAAAACTATGGCTACACCTTC. Its translation is CASSALAGENYGYTF. This chain links TRBV9 with TRBJ1-2; D perhaps matches TRBD1 (5 bases). The CDR3 has 15 amino acids. Trimming cost V 3 bases and J 2 bases, with 14 bases left between them. Germline assignment: CDR1 SGDLS and CDR2 YYNGEE.

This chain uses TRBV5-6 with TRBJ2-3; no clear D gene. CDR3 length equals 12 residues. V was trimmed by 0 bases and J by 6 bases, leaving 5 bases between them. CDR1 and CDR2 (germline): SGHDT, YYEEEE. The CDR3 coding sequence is TGTGCCAGCAGCTTGGTTGCGGATACGCAGTATTTT. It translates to CASSLVADTQYF.

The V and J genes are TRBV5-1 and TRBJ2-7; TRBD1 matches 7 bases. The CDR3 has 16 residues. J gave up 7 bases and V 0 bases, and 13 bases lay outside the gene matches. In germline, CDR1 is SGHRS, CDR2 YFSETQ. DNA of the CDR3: TGCGCCAGCAGCTTGGAATCGACAGGGTTGAAAGGGGAGCAGTACTTC. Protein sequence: CASSLESTGLKGEQYF.

The DNA of the CDR3 is TGTGCCAGCAGCTTAGCGGGTACAGTAGAGACCCAGTACTTC. It is translated as CASSLAGTVETQYF. V is TRBV7-2 and J is TRBJ2-5; no firm D call. Trimming pared 0 bases from V and 4 bases from J, leaving 9 bases between. Per the germline V gene, CDR1 is SGHTA and CDR2 is FQGNSA. The CDR3 extends over 14 amino acids.

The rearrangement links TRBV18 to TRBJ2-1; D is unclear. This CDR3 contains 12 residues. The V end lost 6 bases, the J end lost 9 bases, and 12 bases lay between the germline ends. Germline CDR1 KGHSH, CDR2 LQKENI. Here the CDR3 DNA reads TGTGCCAGCTCCCCCTATTCGAGTGAGCAGTTCTTC. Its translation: CASSPYSSEQFF.

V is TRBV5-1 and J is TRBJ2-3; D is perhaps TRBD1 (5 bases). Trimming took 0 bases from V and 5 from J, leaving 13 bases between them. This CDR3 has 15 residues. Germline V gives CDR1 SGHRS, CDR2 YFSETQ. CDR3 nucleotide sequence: TGCGCCAGCAGCTTGGGAGGCACAGGTCGAGATACGCAGTATTTT. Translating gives CASSLGGTGRDTQYF.

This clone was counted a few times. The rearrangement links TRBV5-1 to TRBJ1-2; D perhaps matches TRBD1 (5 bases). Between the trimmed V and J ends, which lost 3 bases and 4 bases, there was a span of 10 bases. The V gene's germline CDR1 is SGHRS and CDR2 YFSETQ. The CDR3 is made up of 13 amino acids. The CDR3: CASSSIDSYGYTF. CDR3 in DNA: TGCGCCAGCAGCTCAATAGACAGCTATGGCTACACCTTC.

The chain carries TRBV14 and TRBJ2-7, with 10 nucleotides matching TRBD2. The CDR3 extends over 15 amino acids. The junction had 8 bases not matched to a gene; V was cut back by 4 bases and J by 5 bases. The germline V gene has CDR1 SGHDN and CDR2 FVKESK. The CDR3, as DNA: TGTGCCAGCAGCCCCAAAGCGGGAGGGATAGACGAGCAGTACTTC. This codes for CASSPKAGGIDEQYF.

CDR3 amino acids: CASSLAGSGSYEQYF. DNA for the CDR3: TGTGCCAGCAGCTTAGCGGGTAGCGGCTCCTACGAGCAGTACTTC. The chain links TRBV13 to TRBJ2-7; possible D gene TRBD2, 6 bases. CDR3 length: 15 amino acids. V was cut by 1 base and J by 0 bases, with 10 bases left in between. Germline-derived CDR1 and CDR2 are PRHDT and FYEKMQ (reference sequence).

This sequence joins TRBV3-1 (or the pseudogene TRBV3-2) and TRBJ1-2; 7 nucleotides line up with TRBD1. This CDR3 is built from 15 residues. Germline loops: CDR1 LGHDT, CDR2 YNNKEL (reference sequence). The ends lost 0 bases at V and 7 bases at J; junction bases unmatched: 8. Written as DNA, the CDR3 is TGTGCCAGCAGCCAAGAATTGAGGGGGCAAGGTGGCTACACCTTC. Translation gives CASSQELRGQGGYTF.

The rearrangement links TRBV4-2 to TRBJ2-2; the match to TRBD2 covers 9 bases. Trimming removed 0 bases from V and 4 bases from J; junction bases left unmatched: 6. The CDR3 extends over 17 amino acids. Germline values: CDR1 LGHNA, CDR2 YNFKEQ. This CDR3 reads CASSQELRGGGTGELFF. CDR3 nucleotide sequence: TGTGCCAGCAGCCAAGAATTGCGGGGGGGCGGCACCGGGGAGCTGTTTTTT.

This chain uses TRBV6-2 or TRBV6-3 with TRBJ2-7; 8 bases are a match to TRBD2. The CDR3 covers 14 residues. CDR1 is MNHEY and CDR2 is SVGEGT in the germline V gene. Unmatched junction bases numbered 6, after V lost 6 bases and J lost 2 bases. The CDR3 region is CASSSLADAYEQYF. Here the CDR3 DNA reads TGTGCCAGCAGCTCACTAGCGGATGCCTACGAGCAGTACTTC.

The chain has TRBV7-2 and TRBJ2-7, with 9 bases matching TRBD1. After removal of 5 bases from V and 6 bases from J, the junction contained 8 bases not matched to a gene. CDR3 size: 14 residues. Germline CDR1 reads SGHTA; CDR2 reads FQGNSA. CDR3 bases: TGTGCCAGCAGCCGTCCCGGGACAGGGACCGAGCAGTACTTC. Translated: CASSRPGTGTEQYF. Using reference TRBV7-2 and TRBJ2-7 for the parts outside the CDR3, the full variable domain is GAGVSQSPSNKVTEKGKDVELRCDPISGHTALYWYRQSLGQGLEFLIYFQGNSAPDKSGLPSDRFSAERTGGSVSTLTIQRTQQEDSAVYLCASSRPGTGTEQYFGPGTRLTVT.